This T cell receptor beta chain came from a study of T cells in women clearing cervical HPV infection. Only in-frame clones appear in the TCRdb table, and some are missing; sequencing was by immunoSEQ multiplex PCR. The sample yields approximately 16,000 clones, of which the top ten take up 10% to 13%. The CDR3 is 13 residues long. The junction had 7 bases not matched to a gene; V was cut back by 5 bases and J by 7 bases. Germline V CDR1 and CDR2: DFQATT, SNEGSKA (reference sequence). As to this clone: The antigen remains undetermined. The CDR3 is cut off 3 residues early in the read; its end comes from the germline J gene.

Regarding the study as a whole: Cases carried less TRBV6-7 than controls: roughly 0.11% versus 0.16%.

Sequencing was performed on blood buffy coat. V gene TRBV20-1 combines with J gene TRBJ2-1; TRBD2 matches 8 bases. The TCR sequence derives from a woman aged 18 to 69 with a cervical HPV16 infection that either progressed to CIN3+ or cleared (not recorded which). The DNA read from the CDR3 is TGCAGTGCTGAAAGCGGGAGAGCGAATGAG. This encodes CSAESGRANE. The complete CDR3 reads CSAESGRANEQFF.